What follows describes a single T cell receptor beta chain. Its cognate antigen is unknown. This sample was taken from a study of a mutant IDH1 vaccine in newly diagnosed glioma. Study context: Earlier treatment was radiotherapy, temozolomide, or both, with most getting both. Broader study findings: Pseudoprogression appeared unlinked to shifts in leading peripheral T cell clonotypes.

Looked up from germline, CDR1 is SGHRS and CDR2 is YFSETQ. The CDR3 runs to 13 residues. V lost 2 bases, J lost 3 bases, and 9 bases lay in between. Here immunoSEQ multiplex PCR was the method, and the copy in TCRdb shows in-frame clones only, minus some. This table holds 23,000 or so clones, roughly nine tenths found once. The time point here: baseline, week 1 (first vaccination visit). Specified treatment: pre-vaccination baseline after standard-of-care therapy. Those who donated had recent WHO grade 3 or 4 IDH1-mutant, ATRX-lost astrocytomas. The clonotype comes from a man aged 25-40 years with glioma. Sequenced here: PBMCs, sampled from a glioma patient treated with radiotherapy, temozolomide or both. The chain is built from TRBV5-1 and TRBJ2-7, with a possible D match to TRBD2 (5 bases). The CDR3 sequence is CASSLWTGYEQYF. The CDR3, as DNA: TGCGCCAGCAGCTTATGGACTGGCTACGAGCAGTACTTC.